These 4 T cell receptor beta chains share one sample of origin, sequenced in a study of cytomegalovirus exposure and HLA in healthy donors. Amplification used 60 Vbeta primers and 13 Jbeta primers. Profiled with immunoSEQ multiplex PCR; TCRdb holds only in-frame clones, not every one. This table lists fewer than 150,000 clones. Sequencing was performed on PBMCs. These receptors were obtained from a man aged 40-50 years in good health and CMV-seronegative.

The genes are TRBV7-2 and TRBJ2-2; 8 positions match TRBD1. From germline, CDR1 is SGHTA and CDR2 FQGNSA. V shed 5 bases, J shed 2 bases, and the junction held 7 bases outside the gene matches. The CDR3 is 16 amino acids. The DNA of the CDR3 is TGTGCCAGCAGCCTCGAAGACAGGGGAAACACCGGGGAGCTGTTTTTT. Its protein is CASSLEDRGNTGELFF.

DNA of the CDR3: TGTGCCATCAAGTCGGCTGCCGGGTCTGGAAACACCATATATTTT. Amino acid sequence: CAIKSAAGSGNTIYF. The rearrangement uses TRBV10-3 and TRBJ1-3; D ambiguous. This CDR3 is built from 15 residues. Germline CDR1 reads ENHRY; CDR2 reads SYGVKD. With 7 bases removed from V and 1 base from J, the gap between germline ends came to 14 bases.

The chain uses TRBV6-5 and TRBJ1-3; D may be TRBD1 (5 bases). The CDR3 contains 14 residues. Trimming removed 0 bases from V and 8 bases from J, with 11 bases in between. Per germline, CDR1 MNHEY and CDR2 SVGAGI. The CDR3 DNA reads TGTGCCAGCAGTTACTCTGCGACGGGGGACACCATATATTTT. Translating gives CASSYSATGDTIYF.

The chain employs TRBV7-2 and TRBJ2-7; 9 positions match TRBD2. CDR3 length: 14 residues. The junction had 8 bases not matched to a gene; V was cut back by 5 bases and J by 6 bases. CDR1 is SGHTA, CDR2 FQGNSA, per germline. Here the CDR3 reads CASSKPGLAIEQYF. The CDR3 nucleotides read TGTGCCAGCAGCAAACCGGGACTAGCCATCGAGCAGTACTTC.